This TCR beta chain was retrieved from a study of OX40 agonist ivuxolimab in advanced cancers. V was cut by 5 bases and J by 2 bases, with 11 bases left in between. The CDR3 has 14 residues. Germline loops: CDR1 LGHNT, CDR2 FRNRAP. In regard to this clone: Its antigen is unknown.

The assay was immunoSEQ multiplex PCR, and TCRdb's table has in-frame clones only and misses some. The sample yields 120,000 or so clones, about 92% seen once. Patients were excluded for autoimmune disease history or systemic immunosuppression. Peripheral blood came from all dose cohorts at three timepoints. Notes on the study in general: Compared with others, partial responders at 0.1-3.0 mg/kg displayed clonal expansion among the lowest.

The sequenced sample was CD4+ or CD8+ T cells sorted from blood, obtained in a trial of the OX40 agonist ivuxolimab. The sequence was obtained from an adult with an advanced solid tumor such as melanoma, head and neck, liver or kidney cancer. The V call is TRBV12-5, the J call TRBJ2-3; D is tentatively TRBD1 or TRBD2 (5 bases each). DNA for the CDR3: TGTGCTAGTGGTCCCGGGACGAACACAGATACGCAGTATTTT. Translation gives CASGPGTNTDTQYF.